The T cell receptor (beta chain) under discussion was sequenced for a study of T cell responses to AZD1222 COVID-19 vaccine (dated by TCRdb to 2020 to 2023). Regarding the research as a whole: AZD1222 recipients whose second dose came at about 4 weeks and those whose second dose came at about 12 weeks were combined into one group, since spike-specific TCR depth and breadth did not differ between the two schedules. A total of 230 to 250 trial participants underwent TCR sequencing, of whom about 200 had received two doses of AZD1222 and some 25 had received two doses of the MenACWY control vaccine. Trial participants were enrolled into age subgroups of 18-55, 56-69 and 70-plus years, which contained around 150, 29 and 61 TCR-sequenced participants, respectively.

The time point label on this specimen signifies: baseline before first vaccination. Vaccinee samples came from UK trials COV001 and COV002, including a single-blind randomized controlled phase 2/3 trial of AZD1222 (ChAdOx1 nCoV-19) in healthy adults. For TCRbeta chain sequencing, PBMC samples were collected from trial participants at day 0 and at day 28 after the second dose. This clone was detected once. Its antigen remains unidentified. Per-base quality was not reported, and no clone a single base away is much larger than it. CDR1 SNHLY and CDR2 FYNNEI were looked up in the germline V gene. The CDR3 holds 16 amino acids from the cysteine to the phenylalanine. The read is trimmed to its CDR3 DNA, 48 bases read in frame from base 1. V and J lose 5 bases and 1 base, and a span of 15 bases separates them. The CDR3 regions of human TCRbeta chains were analyzed by immunosequencing. Processing in the source paper ran as follows. Repertoire TCRs were checked for matches against a reference library of SARS-CoV-2-specific TCRs that had been generated using the MIRA antigen-specificity platform. Breadth was defined as the fraction of unique TCRs that were SARS-CoV-2-associated, and depth was defined as the fraction of total T cells that were SARS-CoV-2-associated. Using the MIRA data, every spike-specific TCR was mapped to the spike region that the TCR reacted to and assigned to either a CD4 or a CD8 class. Log10-transformed breadth and depth values were compared by one-way ANOVA with Sidak's multiple comparisons tests. TCRdb took over this immuneACCESS table, retaining in-frame rearrangements with V and J assigned. Such tables are incomplete; in checked studies, under half of the missing clones stem from an unresolved V gene, and the remainder is unexplained. V, J and clone size reflect that table, while D and trimming were determined from the DNA. This sample lists more than 95,000 clones; roughly 87% were detected once. Approximately 7.5% of the sample lies in the top ten.

The paper's findings and limits, for the study overall: Conclusions about previously exposed vaccinees were limited because only a handful of AZD1222 recipients were SARS-CoV-2 seropositive at baseline. No day 14 peak-response samples were available, so repertoires were characterized only after the peak T cell response. Reportedly, almost half of the unique spike-specific TCRs recognized epitopes lying outside the regions that are mutated in the B.1.351 and B.1.1.7 variants. Vaccine-associated CD4 TCRs spanned the whole spike protein, with dominant responses in regions 160-218 and 743-854. Spike-specific TCR breadth and depth rose significantly after two AZD1222 doses compared with day 0 and with MenACWY recipients. Participants were mostly white British, with more females than males. The authors suggested clonal diversity may have been underestimated. In the small 56-69-year group, the increase in depth fell short of significance, most likely because of low power.

The starting material was peripheral blood, obtained on day 0 of AZD1222 vaccination. The clonotype was recovered from an adult in good health. The chain is made from TRBV2 and TRBJ2-1; the D region is possibly TRBD1 or TRBD2, each matching across 6 bases. The CDR3 reads CASSLEGGGSYNEQFF. The base sequence is TGTGCCAGCAGTCTAGAGGGGGGCGGTTCCTACAATGAGCAGTTCTTC.